This TCR beta chain came from a study of cytomegalovirus exposure and HLA in healthy donors. The study, taken as a whole, reports: Analysis was performed later, and it showed HLA-associated TCR beta chains to be more clonally expanded than equally common others. In vitro data verified three CMV-associated chains as specific for CMV antigens. For cytomegalovirus status, the classifier reportedly gave diagnoses with high specificity and sensitivity.

Worth noting for this clone: What it recognizes is unknown.

V gave up 8 bases and J gave up 4 bases; unmatched junction bases: 9. There are 15 residues in the CDR3. Germline CDR1 and CDR2: LNHDA and SQIVND (reference sequence). Everyone who donated was a healthy bone marrow donor. PCR primers comprised 60 Vbeta and 13 Jbeta primers. TCRdb keeps only in-frame clones here, not all; method: immunoSEQ multiplex PCR. The data show 95,000 to 150,000 clones, approximately 84% seen once. The sample taken for sequencing was PBMCs. V and J are TRBV19 and TRBJ2-1; 9 nucleotides agree with TRBD2. The clonotype was recovered from a man younger than 35 in good health and CMV-seropositive. The CDR3 DNA is TGTGCCAGTGGTTTGGCGGGAGGGAATTACAATGAGCAGTTCTTC. It translates to CASGLAGGNYNEQFF.